Sequencing of this T cell receptor (beta chain) was carried out in a study of cytomegalovirus exposure and HLA in healthy donors. The V and J ends lost 1 base and 4 bases, in that order; junction bases with no gene match: 5. This CDR3 has 15 amino acids. Germline V lookup: CDR1 SEHNR, CDR2 FQNEAQ (reference sequence). Concerning this clone: Antigen specificity is unknown.

Study-wide points: Confirmation was obtained in vitro that a few CMV-associated chains are specific for CMV antigens. In an earlier analysis, productive rearrangement rates for most beta V segments clustered near 87% or 30%. Exclusion as indistinguishable affected some V segments, including TRBV6-2 and TRBV6-3. Later work showed greater clonal expansion in HLA-associated TCR beta chains than in equally common others.

Primers for the PCR totalled 60 Vbeta and 13 Jbeta. Libraries were prepared by immunoSEQ multiplex PCR; TCRdb keeps only in-frame clonotypes and omits some of them. The profile shows roughly 200,000 clones, about 80% of them singletons. The chain is built from TRBV7-9 and TRBJ2-5; TRBD1 agrees at 8 bases. The source of this sequence is a woman in her twenties or thirties in good health and CMV-seropositive. Sequencing used PBMCs. The CDR3 is CASSLEAGGRETQYF. In DNA, the CDR3 is TGTGCCAGCAGCTTAGAGGCAGGGGGCCGAGAGACCCAGTACTTC.